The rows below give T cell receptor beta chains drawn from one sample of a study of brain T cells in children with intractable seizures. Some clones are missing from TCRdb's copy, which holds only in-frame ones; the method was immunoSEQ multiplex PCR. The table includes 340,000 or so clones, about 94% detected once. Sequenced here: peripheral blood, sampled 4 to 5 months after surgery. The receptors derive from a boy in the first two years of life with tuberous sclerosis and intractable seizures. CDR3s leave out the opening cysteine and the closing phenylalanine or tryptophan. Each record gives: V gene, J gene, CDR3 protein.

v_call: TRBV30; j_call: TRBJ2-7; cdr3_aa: AWSPSFYEQY
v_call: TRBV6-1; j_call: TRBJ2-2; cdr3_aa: ASSEATGTGGELF
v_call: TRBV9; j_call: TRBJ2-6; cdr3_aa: ASSVVPGANVLT
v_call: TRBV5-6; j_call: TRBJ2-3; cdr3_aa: ASSLGLAGRTDTQY
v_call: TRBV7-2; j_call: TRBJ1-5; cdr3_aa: ASSLGTDSNQPQH
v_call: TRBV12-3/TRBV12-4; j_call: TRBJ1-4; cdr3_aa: ASSLGEKLF
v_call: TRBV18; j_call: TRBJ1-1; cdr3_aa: ASSPVAGQSTEAF
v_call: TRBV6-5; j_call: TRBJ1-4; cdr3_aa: ASSYRDRGREKLF
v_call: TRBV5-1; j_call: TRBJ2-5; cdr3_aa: ASSGGETQY
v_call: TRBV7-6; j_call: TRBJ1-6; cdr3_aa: ASSHSRTNSPLH
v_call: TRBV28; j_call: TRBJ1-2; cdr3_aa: ASSLWGTGINYGYT
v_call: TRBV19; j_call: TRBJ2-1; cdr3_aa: ASSIGGGAWDEQF
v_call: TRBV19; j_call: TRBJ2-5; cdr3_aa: ASICIEGQGRGAETQY
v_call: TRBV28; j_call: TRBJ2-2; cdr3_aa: ASRETDRGGTGELF
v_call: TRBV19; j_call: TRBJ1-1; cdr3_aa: ASSARGMNTEAF
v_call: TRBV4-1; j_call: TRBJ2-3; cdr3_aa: ASSPSSGSHTQY
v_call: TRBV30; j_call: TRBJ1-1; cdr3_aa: ASWYGTVTEAF
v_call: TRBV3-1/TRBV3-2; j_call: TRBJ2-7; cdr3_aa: ASSPPGSYEQY
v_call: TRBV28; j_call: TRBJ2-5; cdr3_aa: ASRRGREETQY
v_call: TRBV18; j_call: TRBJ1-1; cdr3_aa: ASSRQDNTEAF
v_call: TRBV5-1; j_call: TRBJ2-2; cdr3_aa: ASSLVSDGGAGELF
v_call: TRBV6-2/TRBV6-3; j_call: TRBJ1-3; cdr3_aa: ASSYSAGNTIY